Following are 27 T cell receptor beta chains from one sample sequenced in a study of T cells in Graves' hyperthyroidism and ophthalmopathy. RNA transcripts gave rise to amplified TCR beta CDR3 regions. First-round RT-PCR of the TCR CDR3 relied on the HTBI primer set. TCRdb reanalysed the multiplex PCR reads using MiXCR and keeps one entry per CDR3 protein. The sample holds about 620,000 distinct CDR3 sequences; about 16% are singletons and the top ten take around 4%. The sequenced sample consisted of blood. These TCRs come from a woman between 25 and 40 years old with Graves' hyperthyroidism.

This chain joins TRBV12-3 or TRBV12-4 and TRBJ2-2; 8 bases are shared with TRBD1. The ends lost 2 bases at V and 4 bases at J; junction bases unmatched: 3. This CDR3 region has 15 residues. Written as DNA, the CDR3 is TGTGCCAGCAGTTTACCCCAGGGGGCCACCGGGGAGCTGTTTTTT. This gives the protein CASSLPQGATGELFF.

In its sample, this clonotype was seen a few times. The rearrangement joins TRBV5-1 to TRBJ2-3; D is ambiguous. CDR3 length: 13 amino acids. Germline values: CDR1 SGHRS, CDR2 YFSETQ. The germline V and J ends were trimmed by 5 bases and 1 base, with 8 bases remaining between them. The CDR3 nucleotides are TGCGCCAGCAGGGGCCCCCGCACAGATACGCAGTATTTT. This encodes CASRGPRTDTQYF.

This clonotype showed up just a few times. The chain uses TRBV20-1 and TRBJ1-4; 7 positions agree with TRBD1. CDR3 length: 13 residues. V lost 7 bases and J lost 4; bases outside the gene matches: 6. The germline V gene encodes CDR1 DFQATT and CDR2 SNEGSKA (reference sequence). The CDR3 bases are TGCAGTGTCACAGGGGACCTTAATGAAAAACTGTTTTTT. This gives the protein CSVTGDLNEKLFF.

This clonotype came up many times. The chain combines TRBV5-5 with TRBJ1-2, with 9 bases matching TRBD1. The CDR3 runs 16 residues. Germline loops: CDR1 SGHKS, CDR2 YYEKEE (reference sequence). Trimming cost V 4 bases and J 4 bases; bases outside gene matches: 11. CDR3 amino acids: CASSAQQGAETYGYTF. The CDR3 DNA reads TGTGCCAGCAGCGCGCAACAGGGGGCTGAAACCTATGGCTACACCTTC.

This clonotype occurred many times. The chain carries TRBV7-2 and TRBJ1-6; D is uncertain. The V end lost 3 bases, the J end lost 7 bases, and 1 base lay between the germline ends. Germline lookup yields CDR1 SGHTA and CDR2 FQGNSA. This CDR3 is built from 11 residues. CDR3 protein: CASSFNSPLHF. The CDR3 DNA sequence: TGTGCCAGCAGCTTCAATTCACCCCTCCACTTT.

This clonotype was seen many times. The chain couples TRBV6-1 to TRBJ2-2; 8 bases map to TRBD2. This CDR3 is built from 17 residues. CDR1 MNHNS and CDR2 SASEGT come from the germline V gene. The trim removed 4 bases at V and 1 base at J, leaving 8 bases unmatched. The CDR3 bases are TGTGCCAGCAGTGGATCGGGCGGGAGGAAGAACACCGGGGAGCTGTTTTTT. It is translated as CASSGSGGRKNTGELFF.

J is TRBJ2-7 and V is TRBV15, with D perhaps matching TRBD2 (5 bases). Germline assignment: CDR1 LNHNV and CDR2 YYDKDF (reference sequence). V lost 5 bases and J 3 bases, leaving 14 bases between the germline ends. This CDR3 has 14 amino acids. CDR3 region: CATSLKTEDYEQYF. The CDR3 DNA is TGTGCCACCAGCTTAAAAACGGAGGACTACGAGCAGTACTTC.

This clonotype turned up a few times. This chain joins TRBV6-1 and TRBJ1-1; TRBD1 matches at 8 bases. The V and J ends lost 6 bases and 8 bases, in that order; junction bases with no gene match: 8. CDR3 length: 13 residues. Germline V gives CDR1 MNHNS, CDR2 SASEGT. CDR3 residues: CASSLTQGEEAFF. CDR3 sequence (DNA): TGTGCCAGCAGCCTTACACAGGGGGAAGAAGCTTTCTTT.

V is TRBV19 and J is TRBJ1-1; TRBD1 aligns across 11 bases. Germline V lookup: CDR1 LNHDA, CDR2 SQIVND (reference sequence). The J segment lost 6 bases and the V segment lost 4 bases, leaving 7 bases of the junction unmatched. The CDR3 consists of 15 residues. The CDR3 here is CASSNPRTGGSEAFF. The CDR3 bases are TGTGCCAGTAGTAACCCCAGGACAGGGGGCTCTGAAGCTTTCTTT.

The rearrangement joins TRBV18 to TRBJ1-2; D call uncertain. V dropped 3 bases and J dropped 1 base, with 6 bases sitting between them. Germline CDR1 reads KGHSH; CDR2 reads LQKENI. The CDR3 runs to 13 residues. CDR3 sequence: CASSPMHNYGYTF. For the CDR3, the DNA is TGTGCCAGCTCACCGATGCATAACTATGGCTACACCTTC.

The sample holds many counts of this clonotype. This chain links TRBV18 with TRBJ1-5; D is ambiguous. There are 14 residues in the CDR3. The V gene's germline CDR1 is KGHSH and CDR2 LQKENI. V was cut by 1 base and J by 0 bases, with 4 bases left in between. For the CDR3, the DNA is TGTGCCAGCTCACCACTTCCTAGCAATCAGCCCCAGCATTTT. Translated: CASSPLPSNQPQHF. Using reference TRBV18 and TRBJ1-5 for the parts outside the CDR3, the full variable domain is NAGVMQNPRHLVRRRGQEARLRCSPMKGHSHVYWYRQLPEEGLKFMVYLQKENIIDESGMPKERFSAEFPKEGPSILRIQQVVRGDSAAYFCASSPLPSNQPQHFGDGTRLSIL.

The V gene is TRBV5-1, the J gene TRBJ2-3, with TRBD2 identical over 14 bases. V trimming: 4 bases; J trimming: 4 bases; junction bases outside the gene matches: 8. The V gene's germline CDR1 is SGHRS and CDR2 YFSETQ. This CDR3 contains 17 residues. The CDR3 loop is CASSQGLAGAGADTQYF. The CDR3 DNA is TGCGCCAGCAGCCAGGGACTAGCGGGAGCTGGAGCAGATACGCAGTATTTT. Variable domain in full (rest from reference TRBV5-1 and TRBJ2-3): KAGVTQTPRYLIKTRGQQVTLSCSPISGHRSVSWYQQTPGQGLQFLFEYFSETQRNKGNFPGRFSGRQFSNSRSEMNVSTLELGDSALYLCASSQGLAGAGADTQYFGPGTRLTVL.

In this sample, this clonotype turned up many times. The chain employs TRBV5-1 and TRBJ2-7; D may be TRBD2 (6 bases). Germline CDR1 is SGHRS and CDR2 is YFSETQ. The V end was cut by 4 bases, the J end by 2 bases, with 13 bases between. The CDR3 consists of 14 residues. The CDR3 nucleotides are TGCGCCAGCAGCCCGGGACTTTCCACCTACGAGCAGTACTTC. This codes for CASSPGLSTYEQYF.

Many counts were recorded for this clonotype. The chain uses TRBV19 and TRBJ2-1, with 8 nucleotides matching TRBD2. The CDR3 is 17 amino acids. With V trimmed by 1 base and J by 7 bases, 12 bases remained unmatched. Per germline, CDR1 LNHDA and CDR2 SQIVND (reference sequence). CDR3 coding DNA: TGTGCCAGTAGTATAGGCATTGAGCGGGAGAGGCGGAATGAGCAGTTCTTC. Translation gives CASSIGIERERRNEQFF.

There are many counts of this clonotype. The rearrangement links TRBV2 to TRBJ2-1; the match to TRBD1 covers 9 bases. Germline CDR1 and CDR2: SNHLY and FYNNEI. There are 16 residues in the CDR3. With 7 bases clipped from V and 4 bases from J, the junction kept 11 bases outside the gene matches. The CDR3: CASMRQGVPLYNEQFF. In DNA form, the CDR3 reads TGTGCCAGCATGCGACAGGGGGTGCCCCTTTACAATGAGCAGTTCTTC.

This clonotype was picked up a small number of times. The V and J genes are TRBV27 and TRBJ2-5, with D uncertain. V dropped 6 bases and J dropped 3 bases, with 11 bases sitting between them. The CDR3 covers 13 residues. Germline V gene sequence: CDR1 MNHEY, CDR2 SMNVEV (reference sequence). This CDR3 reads CASSGRIEETQYF. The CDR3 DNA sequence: TGTGCCAGCAGCGGACGGATCGAAGAGACCCAGTACTTC.

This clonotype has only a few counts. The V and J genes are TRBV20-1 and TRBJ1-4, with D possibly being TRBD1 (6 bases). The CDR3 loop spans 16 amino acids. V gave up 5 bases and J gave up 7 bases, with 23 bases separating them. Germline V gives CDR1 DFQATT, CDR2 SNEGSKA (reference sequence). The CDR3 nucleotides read TGCAGTGCTGCCGCGCCCGTCCGGGGGCGCGGTGAAAAACTGTTTTTT. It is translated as CSAAAPVRGRGEKLFF.

DNA of the CDR3: TGCAGCGTTGGTGACCCGGGTAACACCATATATTTT. It encodes CSVGDPGNTIYF. The chain recombines TRBV29-1 with TRBJ1-3; unclear D gene. Germline-derived CDR1 and CDR2 are SQVTM and ANQGSEA. Trimming stripped 4 bases from V and 7 bases from J, with 11 bases between. This CDR3 has 12 amino acids. The whole variable domain, remainder taken from reference TRBV29-1 and TRBJ1-3, is SAVISQKPSRDICQRGTSLTIQCQVDSQVTMMFWYRQQPGQSLTLIATANQGSEATYESGFVIDKFPISRPNLTFSTLTVSNMSPEDSSIYLCSVGDPGNTIYFGEGSWLTVV.

The CDR3 spells CASEAGGIRTDTQYF. CDR3 nucleotide sequence: TGTGCCAGCGAGGCGGGAGGGATTCGCACAGATACGCAGTATTTT. V and J are TRBV11-2 and TRBJ2-3, with 9 positions matching TRBD2. CDR3 length: 15 residues. The J segment lost 1 base and the V segment lost 8 bases, leaving 7 bases of the junction unmatched. The germline CDR1 and CDR2 sequences are SGHAT and FQNNGV.

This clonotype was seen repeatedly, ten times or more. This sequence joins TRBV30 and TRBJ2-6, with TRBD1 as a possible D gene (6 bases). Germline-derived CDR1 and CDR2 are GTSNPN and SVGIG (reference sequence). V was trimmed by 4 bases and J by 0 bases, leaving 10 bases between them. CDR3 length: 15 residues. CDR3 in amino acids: CAWTIGGSGANVLTF. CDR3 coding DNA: TGTGCCTGGACCATAGGGGGCTCTGGGGCCAACGTCCTGACTTTC.

CDR3 sequence: CASSEWTGAGYGYTF. CDR3 nucleotide sequence: TGTGCCAGCAGTGAATGGACAGGGGCCGGCTATGGCTACACCTTC. The J gene is TRBJ1-2, the V gene TRBV6-1; 9 nucleotides agree with TRBD1. The germline gives CDR1 MNHNS, CDR2 SASEGT. This CDR3 spans 15 amino acids. With V trimmed by 2 bases and J by 4 bases, 5 bases remained unmatched.

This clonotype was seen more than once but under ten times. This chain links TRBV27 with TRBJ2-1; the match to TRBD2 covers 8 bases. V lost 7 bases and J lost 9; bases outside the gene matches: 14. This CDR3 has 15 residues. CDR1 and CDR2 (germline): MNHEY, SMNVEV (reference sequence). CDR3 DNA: TGTGCCAGCAAACCGGGAGGGCCCCCGAGGCTTGAGCAGTTCTTC. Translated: CASKPGGPPRLEQFF.

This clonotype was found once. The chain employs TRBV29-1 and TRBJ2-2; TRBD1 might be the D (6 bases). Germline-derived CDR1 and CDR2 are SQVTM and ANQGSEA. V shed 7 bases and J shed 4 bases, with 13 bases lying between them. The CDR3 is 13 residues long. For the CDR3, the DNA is TGCAGCGCCGACCTGACAGGCACCGGGGAGCTGTTTTTT. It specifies CSADLTGTGELFF.

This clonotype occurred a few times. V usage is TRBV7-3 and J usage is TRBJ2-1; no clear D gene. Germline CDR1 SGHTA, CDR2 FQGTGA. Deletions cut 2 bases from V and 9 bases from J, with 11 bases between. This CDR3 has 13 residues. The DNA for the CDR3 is TGTGCCAGCAGCTTAGAGTCTCGTGGTGAGCAGTTCTTC. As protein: CASSLESRGEQFF.

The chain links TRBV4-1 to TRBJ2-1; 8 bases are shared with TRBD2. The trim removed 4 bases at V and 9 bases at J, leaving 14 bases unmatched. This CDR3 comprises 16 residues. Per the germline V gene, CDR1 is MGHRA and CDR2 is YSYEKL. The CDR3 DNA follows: TGCGCCAGCAGCCGCCAAGGAGGGACTAGTAGTGGTGAGCAGTTCTTC. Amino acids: CASSRQGGTSSGEQFF.

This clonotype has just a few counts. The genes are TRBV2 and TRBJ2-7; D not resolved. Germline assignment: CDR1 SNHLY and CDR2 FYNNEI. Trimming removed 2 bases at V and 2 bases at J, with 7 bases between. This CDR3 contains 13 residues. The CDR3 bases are TGTGCCAGCAGTGAACCTCTAGCCTACGAGCAGTACTTC. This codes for CASSEPLAYEQYF.

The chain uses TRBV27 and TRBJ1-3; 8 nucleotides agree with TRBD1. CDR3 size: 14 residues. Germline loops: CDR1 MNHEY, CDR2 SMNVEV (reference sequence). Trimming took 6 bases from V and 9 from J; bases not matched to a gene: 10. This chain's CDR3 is CASSPDRDTSTIYF. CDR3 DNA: TGTGCCAGCAGCCCGGACAGGGACACCAGCACCATATATTTT.